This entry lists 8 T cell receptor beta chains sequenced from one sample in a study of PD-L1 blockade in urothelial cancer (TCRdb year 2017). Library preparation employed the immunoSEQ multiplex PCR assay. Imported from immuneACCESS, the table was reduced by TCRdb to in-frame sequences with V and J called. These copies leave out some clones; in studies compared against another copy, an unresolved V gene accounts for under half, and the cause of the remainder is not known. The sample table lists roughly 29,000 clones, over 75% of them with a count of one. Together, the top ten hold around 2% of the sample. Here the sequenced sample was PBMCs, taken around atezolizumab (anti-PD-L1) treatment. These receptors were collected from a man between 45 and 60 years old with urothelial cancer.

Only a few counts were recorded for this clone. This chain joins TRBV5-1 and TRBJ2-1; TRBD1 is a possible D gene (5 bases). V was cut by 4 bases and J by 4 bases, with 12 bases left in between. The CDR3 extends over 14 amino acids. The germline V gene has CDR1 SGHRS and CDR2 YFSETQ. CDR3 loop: CASSSRGRYNEQFF. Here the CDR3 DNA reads TGCGCCAGCAGCAGTAGGGGCCGGTACAATGAGCAGTTCTTC.

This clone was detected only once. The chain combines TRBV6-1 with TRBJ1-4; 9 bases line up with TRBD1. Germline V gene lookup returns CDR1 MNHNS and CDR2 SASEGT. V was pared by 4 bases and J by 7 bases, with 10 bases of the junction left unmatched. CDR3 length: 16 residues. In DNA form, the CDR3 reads TGTGCCAGCAGTGCCATACAGACAGGGGGGACTGAAAAACTGTTTTTT. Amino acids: CASSAIQTGGTEKLFF.

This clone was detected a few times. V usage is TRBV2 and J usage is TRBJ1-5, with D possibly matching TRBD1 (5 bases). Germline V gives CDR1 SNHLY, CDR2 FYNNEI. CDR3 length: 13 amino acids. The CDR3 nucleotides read TGTGCGGCGGGGGGAAATAGCAATCAGCCCCAGCATTTT. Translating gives CAAGGNSNQPQHF. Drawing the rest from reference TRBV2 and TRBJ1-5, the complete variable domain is EPEVTQTPSHQVTQMGQEVILRCVPISNHLYFYWYRQILGQKVEFLVSFYNNEISEKSEIFDDQFSVERPDGSNFTLKIRSTKLEDSAMYFCAAGGNSNQPQHFGDGTRLSIL.

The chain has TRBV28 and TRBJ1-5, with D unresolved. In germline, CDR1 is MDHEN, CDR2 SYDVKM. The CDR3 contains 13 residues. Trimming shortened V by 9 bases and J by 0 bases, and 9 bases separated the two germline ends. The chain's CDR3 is CASAQYSNQPQHF. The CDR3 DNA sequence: TGTGCCAGTGCACAATATAGCAATCAGCCCCAGCATTTT.

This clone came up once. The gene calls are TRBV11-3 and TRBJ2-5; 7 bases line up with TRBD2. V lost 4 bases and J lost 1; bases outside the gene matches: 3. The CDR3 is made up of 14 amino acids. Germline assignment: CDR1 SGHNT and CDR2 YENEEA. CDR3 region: CASSSRTSQETQYF. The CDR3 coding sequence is TGTGCCAGCAGCTCCCGGACTAGCCAAGAGACCCAGTACTTC.

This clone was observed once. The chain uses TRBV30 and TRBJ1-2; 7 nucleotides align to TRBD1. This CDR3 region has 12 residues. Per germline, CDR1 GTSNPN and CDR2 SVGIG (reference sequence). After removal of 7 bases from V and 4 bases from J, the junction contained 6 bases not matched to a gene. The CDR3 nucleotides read TGTGCCTCTACAGGGGTTGGCTATGGCTACACCTTC. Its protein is CASTGVGYGYTF.

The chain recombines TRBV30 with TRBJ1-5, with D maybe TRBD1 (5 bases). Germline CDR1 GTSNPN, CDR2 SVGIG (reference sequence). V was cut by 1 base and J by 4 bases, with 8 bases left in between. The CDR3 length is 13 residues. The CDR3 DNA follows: TGTGCCTGGAGTGCAGACAGTAATCAGCCCCAGCATTTT. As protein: CAWSADSNQPQHF.

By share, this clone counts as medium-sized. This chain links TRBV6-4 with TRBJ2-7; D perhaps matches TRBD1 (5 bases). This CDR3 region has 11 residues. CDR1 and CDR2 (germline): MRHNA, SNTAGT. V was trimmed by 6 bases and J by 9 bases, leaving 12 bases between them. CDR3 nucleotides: TGTGCCAGCAGGCAAAGGGGCGTGCAGTACGTC. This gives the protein CASRQRGVQYV.